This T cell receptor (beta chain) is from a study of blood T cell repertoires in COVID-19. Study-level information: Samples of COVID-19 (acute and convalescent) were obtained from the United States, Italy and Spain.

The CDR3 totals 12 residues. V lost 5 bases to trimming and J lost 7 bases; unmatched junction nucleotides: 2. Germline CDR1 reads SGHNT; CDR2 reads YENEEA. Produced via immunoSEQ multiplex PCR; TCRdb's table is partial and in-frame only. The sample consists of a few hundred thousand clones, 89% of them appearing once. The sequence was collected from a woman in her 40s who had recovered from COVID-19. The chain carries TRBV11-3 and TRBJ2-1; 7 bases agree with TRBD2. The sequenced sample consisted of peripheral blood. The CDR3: CASSHSGNEQFF. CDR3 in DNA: TGTGCCAGCAGCCATAGCGGGAATGAGCAGTTCTTC.